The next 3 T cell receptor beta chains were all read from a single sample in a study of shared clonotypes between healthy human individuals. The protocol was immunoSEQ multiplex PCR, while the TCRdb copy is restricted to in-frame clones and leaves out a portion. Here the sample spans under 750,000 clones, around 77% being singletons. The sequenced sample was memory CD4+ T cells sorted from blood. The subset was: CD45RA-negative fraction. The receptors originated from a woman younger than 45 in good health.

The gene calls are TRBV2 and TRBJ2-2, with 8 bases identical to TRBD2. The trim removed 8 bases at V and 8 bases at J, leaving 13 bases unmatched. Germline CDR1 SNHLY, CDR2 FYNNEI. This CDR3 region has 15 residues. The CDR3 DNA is TGTGCCAGCCAGGAGCGGGAGATACCCCGGGGGGAGCTGTTTTTT. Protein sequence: CASQEREIPRGELFF.

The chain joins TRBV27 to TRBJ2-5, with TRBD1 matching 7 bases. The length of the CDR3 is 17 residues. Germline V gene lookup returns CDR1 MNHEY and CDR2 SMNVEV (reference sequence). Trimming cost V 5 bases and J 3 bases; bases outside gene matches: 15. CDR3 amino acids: CASSRQGARGREETQYF. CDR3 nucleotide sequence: TGTGCCAGCAGTAGACAGGGAGCGAGGGGAAGGGAAGAGACCCAGTACTTC.

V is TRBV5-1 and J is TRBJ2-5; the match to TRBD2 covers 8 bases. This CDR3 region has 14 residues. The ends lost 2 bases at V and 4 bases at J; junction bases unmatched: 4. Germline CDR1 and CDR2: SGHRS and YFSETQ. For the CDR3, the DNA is TGCGCCAGCAGCTTTTTGACTAGCGCAGAGACCCAGTACTTC. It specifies CASSFLTSAETQYF. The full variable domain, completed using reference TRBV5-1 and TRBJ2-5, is KAGVTQTPRYLIKTRGQQVTLSCSPISGHRSVSWYQQTPGQGLQFLFEYFSETQRNKGNFPGRFSGRQFSNSRSEMNVSTLELGDSALYLCASSFLTSAETQYFGPGTRLLVL.